Shown below are 5 T cell receptor beta chains from a single sample sequenced in a study of T cell responses to AZD1222 COVID-19 vaccine. Assay: immunoSEQ multiplex PCR; the TCRdb copy retains only in-frame clones and omits some. The sample has roughly 100,000 clones, more than 75% seen once; the top ten hold approximately 10%. The source material was peripheral blood, sampled on day 0 of AZD1222 vaccination. The receptor source for this set is an adult in good health.

The chain is built from TRBV19 and TRBJ2-7; possibly TRBD1 for D (6 bases). This CDR3 has 14 amino acids. Germline loops: CDR1 LNHDA, CDR2 SQIVND (reference sequence). Trimming took off 1 base at V and 3 bases at J, with 10 bases between the two ends. This CDR3 is CASSIGGQDYEQYF. DNA for the CDR3: TGTGCCAGTAGTATAGGGGGGCAGGACTACGAGCAGTACTTC.

The chain uses TRBV5-4 and TRBJ1-4; 8 bases align to TRBD1. This CDR3 is built from 14 residues. Unmatched junction bases numbered 4, after V lost 1 base and J lost 8 bases. Germline CDR1 SGHNT, CDR2 YYREEE (reference sequence). CDR3 sequence reads: CASSLRDRREKLFF. The DNA for the CDR3 is TGTGCCAGCAGCTTGCGGGACAGGCGCGAAAAACTGTTTTTT.

V gene TRBV10-3 combines with J gene TRBJ1-1; TRBD1 is a possible D gene (5 bases). The germline V gene has CDR1 ENHRY and CDR2 SYGVKD. V lost 1 base, J lost 4 bases, and 13 bases lay in between. CDR3 size: 15 residues. The CDR3 DNA reads as TGTGCCATCAGTGAGTTAGGGGCTGGGGGCACTGAAGCTTTCTTT. Protein product: CAISELGAGGTEAFF.

The chain couples TRBV2 to TRBJ2-7; 7 bases map to TRBD1. Germline V lookup: CDR1 SNHLY, CDR2 FYNNEI. Trimming took 6 bases from V and 4 from J; bases not matched to a gene: 3. CDR3 size: 12 residues. CDR3 residues: CASRGQIYEQYF. DNA of the CDR3: TGTGCCAGCAGGGGACAGATATACGAGCAGTACTTC. Using reference TRBV2 and TRBJ2-7 for the parts outside the CDR3, the full variable domain is EPEVTQTPSHQVTQMGQEVILRCVPISNHLYFYWYRQILGQKVEFLVSFYNNEISEKSEIFDDQFSVERPDGSNFTLKIRSTKLEDSAMYFCASRGQIYEQYFGPGTRLTVT.

The rearrangement joins TRBV6-5 to TRBJ1-3, with 8 bases matching TRBD1. Germline CDR1 MNHEY, CDR2 SVGAGI. CDR3 length: 14 residues. Trimming removed 5 bases from V and 0 bases from J; junction bases left unmatched: 0. CDR3 in amino acids: CASSTGGSGNTIYF. CDR3 DNA sequence: TGTGCCAGCAGTACAGGGGGCTCTGGAAACACCATATATTTT.